Listed here is a single T cell receptor (beta chain). The study recruited people aged 18 to 89 years across about two dozen US areas. Which cohort a participant joined came from the clinical history participants gave. The sample belongs to a study of blood T cell repertoires in COVID-19. Background on the study: Sites in the United States, Italy and Spain provided acute and convalescent COVID-19 samples.

The assay was immunoSEQ multiplex PCR, and TCRdb's table has in-frame clones only and misses some. The sample contains 380,000 or so clones, approximately 88% of which appear only once. Germline V lookup: CDR1 SNHLY, CDR2 FYNNEI. Trimming left V 3 bases short and J 0 bases short, with 5 bases between. The CDR3 is 13 residues long. What was sequenced was PBMCs or T cells enriched from blood (not recorded which). The chain has TRBV2 and TRBJ1-2; tentative D call: TRBD1 (5 bases). This sequence originates from a woman between 40 and 55 years old with acute COVID-19. CDR3 sequence reads: CASSEDTNYGYTF. In nucleotides, the CDR3 is TGTGCCAGCAGTGAGGACACTAACTATGGCTACACCTTC.